This T cell receptor (beta chain) is drawn from a study of identical twins. V shed 5 bases, J shed 2 bases, and the junction held 9 bases outside the gene matches. The CDR3 extends over 15 amino acids. CDR1 DFQATT and CDR2 SNEGSKA come from the germline V gene (reference sequence). This clonotype was seen more than once but under ten times. Via MiXCR, TCRdb re-called the 5' RACE reads, giving one row per CDR3 protein. The sample has approximately 890,000 distinct CDR3 sequences, 12% seen once. The same data also contributed to another study, on yellow fever vaccine responses in identical twins.

The sample comprised PBMCs. The chain recombines TRBV20-1 with TRBJ2-7; 10 bases fit TRBD2. The clonotype was recovered from a woman in her late teens or twenties in good health. DNA of the CDR3: TGCAGTGCTCTGGATATAGCGGGAGGTCCCTACGAGCAGTACTTC. It is translated as CSALDIAGGPYEQYF.